This TCR beta chain was profiled in a study of blood T cell repertoires in COVID-19 (dated by TCRdb to the early 2020s). Context from the whole study: Samples from collaborators originated in the United States, Italy and Spain and spanned both the acute and convalescent phases of COVID-19. The prospective study material was composed of cDNA or gDNA derived from T cells, B-cell-depleted T cells, or PBMCs. The dataset comprised deeply sampled blood TCRbeta repertoires from subjects exposed to, actively infected with, or recovered from COVID-19. The repertoires were released in a freely available public database intended as a resource for research on the immune response to SARS-CoV-2. The samples were drawn from the first 160 participants of the ongoing ImmuneRACE study and from 950 to 1,500 subjects provided by 6 global collaborators. Sample metadata almost always included a de-identified subject ID, COVID-19 status, age in years and sex. Where available, HLA class I and class II types were obtained from metadata supplied by the sample provider rather than from assay-based typing. What the study reported, not specific to this receptor: Clinical and demographic metadata were provided uncurated, with the amount varying by source and participant.

This clone was recorded a few times. Which antigen it targets is not known. No much larger clone exists at a distance of one base, and base qualities are not known. The immunoSEQ Assay, a bias-controlled multiplex PCR, was used to amplify TCRbeta CDR3 regions from genomic DNA. Concerning the study's data processing: The number of nucleated cells in each sample was estimated by amplification of reference gene primers within the assay. To quantify the absolute abundance of each unique TCRbeta CDR3 rearrangement, sequence reads were collapsed and filtered. For each sample, productive Simpson clonality was calculated by taking the square root of Simpson's diversity index across productive rearrangements. TCRdb provides this immuneACCESS table in a form limited to in-frame rearrangements. Some clones are lacking; in checked studies, under half of them reflect an unresolved V gene, and why the rest are absent is not known. From that table come the V and J calls and clone size; the DNA was used to work out D and trimming. The sample table shows about 88,000 clones, and approximately 89% are seen once. 11% of the sample is in the top ten clones.

The collaborating institutions used their own protocols to collect whole blood in K2EDTA tubes. For TCRbeta analysis, collaborators shipped samples in one of three forms: frozen whole blood, isolated PBMCs, or DNA extracted from either of those sample types. Sample: peripheral blood. The clonotype was recovered from a man older than 75 with acute or convalescent COVID-19.

In nucleotides, the sequence is TGTGCCAGTAGTTACCGGGATTATAGCAATCAGCCCCAGCATTTT. It encodes CASSYRDYSNQPQHF. Recombination linked TRBV19 to TRBJ1-5; there is no confident call for the D gene. Taken from cysteine to phenylalanine, the CDR3 has 15 residues. Solely the CDR3 DNA is kept, with 45 bases framed from the first base. Trimming at the junction amounts to 5 bases on V and 0 bases on J, and the germline ends lie 11 bases apart. From a lookup of the germline V gene (reference sequence), CDR1 and CDR2 are LNHDA and SQIVND.